This is a list of T cell receptor beta chains from one sample in a study of blood T cell repertoires in COVID-19. Measured with immunoSEQ multiplex PCR; TCRdb has only the in-frame clones, and not every one. This table holds some 270,000 clones, around 92% found once. Source material: PBMCs or T cells enriched from blood (not recorded which). The receptors come from a woman aged 55-75 years who had recovered from COVID-19. CDR3s leave out the opening cysteine and the closing phenylalanine or tryptophan. Fields, in order: clone size, V gene, D gene, J gene, CDR3 protein. D genes are given only for firm matches. Not all rows give a size; the values are once, few, many and, for expanded clones, a class.

clone_size: once
v_call: TRBV10-2
d_call: .
j_call: TRBJ2-1
cdr3_aa: ASTADSTYNEQF

clone_size: .
v_call: TRBV14
d_call: .
j_call: TRBJ1-6
cdr3_aa: ASSQGRDSPLH

clone_size: .
v_call: TRBV25-1
d_call: .
j_call: TRBJ2-2
cdr3_aa: ASRPPVQGKAGELF

clone_size: .
v_call: TRBV6-6
d_call: TRBD1
j_call: TRBJ2-7
cdr3_aa: ASISGTGFYEQY

clone_size: .
v_call: TRBV13
d_call: TRBD2
j_call: TRBJ2-5
cdr3_aa: ASSLGAGEETQY

clone_size: .
v_call: TRBV5-1
d_call: TRBD1
j_call: TRBJ1-4
cdr3_aa: ASSLRENRGREKLF

clone_size: few
v_call: TRBV14
d_call: .
j_call: TRBJ2-7
cdr3_aa: ASSQSRGTSEQY

clone_size: .
v_call: TRBV9
d_call: .
j_call: TRBJ1-3
cdr3_aa: ASSFGSPRSGNTIY

clone_size: .
v_call: TRBV7-9
d_call: TRBD1
j_call: TRBJ1-2
cdr3_aa: ASSRDSRYT

clone_size: once
v_call: TRBV4-2
d_call: .
j_call: TRBJ1-4
cdr3_aa: ASSGSNEKLF

clone_size: .
v_call: TRBV7-6
d_call: TRBD1
j_call: TRBJ1-2
cdr3_aa: ASSPTDRTNYGYT

clone_size: few
v_call: TRBV19
d_call: TRBD2
j_call: TRBJ2-1
cdr3_aa: ATTGLAGVNEQF

clone_size: .
v_call: TRBV18
d_call: TRBD1
j_call: TRBJ2-4
cdr3_aa: ASSPPSVTGGAKNIQY

clone_size: .
v_call: TRBV12-3/TRBV12-4
d_call: .
j_call: TRBJ1-2
cdr3_aa: ASSLQGWDGYT

clone_size: .
v_call: TRBV28
d_call: .
j_call: TRBJ1-1
cdr3_aa: ASTPPRGKAF

clone_size: few
v_call: TRBV6-5
d_call: TRBD1
j_call: TRBJ1-6
cdr3_aa: ASSYSGTGTSPLH

clone_size: .
v_call: TRBV28
d_call: TRBD1
j_call: TRBJ1-4
cdr3_aa: ASGRTGRWRGNSNEKLF

clone_size: few
v_call: TRBV24-1
d_call: .
j_call: TRBJ1-6
cdr3_aa: ATSDFRTDNSPLH

clone_size: .
v_call: TRBV5-1
d_call: TRBD1
j_call: TRBJ1-5
cdr3_aa: ASTEGAGNQPQH

clone_size: .
v_call: TRBV6-1
d_call: .
j_call: TRBJ2-7
cdr3_aa: ASSEALPPQASSYEQY

clone_size: .
v_call: TRBV28
d_call: TRBD1
j_call: TRBJ1-2
cdr3_aa: ASTGTGSHGYT

clone_size: .
v_call: TRBV5-1
d_call: TRBD2
j_call: TRBJ2-5
cdr3_aa: ASTPLGSGSGETQY

clone_size: .
v_call: TRBV24-1
d_call: .
j_call: TRBJ2-7
cdr3_aa: ATSDGHGTEY

clone_size: .
v_call: TRBV10-1
d_call: .
j_call: TRBJ2-2
cdr3_aa: ASSERGLGGELF

clone_size: .
v_call: TRBV18
d_call: TRBD1
j_call: TRBJ2-5
cdr3_aa: ASSRGAGGLETQY

clone_size: .
v_call: TRBV11-2
d_call: TRBD1
j_call: TRBJ1-5
cdr3_aa: ASSTLDRVEGQPQH

clone_size: .
v_call: TRBV7-3
d_call: .
j_call: TRBJ2-3
cdr3_aa: ASSTDGGTQY

clone_size: once
v_call: TRBV5-1
d_call: TRBD1
j_call: TRBJ1-6
cdr3_aa: ASSQNPGQGNSPLH

clone_size: .
v_call: TRBV11-2
d_call: .
j_call: TRBJ1-5
cdr3_aa: ASSFGGNQPQH

clone_size: .
v_call: TRBV7-9
d_call: TRBD1
j_call: TRBJ2-7
cdr3_aa: ASSHTGGGEQY

clone_size: .
v_call: TRBV27
d_call: TRBD1
j_call: TRBJ1-1
cdr3_aa: ATRSAGGNTEAF

clone_size: .
v_call: TRBV25-1
d_call: .
j_call: TRBJ1-4
cdr3_aa: ASSSGRLKLF

clone_size: .
v_call: TRBV3-1/TRBV3-2
d_call: .
j_call: TRBJ1-4
cdr3_aa: ASSQDTVREKLF

clone_size: .
v_call: TRBV11-1
d_call: .
j_call: TRBJ1-4
cdr3_aa: ASTRGLNEKLF

clone_size: few
v_call: TRBV12-5
d_call: .
j_call: TRBJ1-2
cdr3_aa: ASGLYGGNYGYT

clone_size: .
v_call: TRBV11-3
d_call: .
j_call: TRBJ2-7
cdr3_aa: ASSLGLNEQY

clone_size: .
v_call: TRBV7-2
d_call: .
j_call: TRBJ1-5
cdr3_aa: ASSLDSGPQH

clone_size: .
v_call: TRBV5-1
d_call: TRBD2
j_call: TRBJ2-2
cdr3_aa: ASSLWFSSGGANTGELF

clone_size: .
v_call: TRBV30
d_call: .
j_call: TRBJ1-1
cdr3_aa: AWGPGTEAF

clone_size: .
v_call: TRBV12-3/TRBV12-4
d_call: .
j_call: TRBJ1-2
cdr3_aa: ASSPSFNYGYT

clone_size: .
v_call: TRBV30
d_call: TRBD1
j_call: TRBJ1-2
cdr3_aa: AWSLGGMKSYGYT

clone_size: once
v_call: TRBV28
d_call: .
j_call: TRBJ2-7
cdr3_aa: ASSQTTGYSYEQY

clone_size: .
v_call: TRBV28
d_call: TRBD2
j_call: TRBJ2-1
cdr3_aa: ASSLLAGDHNEQF

clone_size: .
v_call: TRBV27
d_call: .
j_call: TRBJ1-2
cdr3_aa: ASSPPGGRYGYT

clone_size: once
v_call: TRBV29-1
d_call: TRBD1
j_call: TRBJ1-1
cdr3_aa: SVERDRGITEAF

clone_size: .
v_call: TRBV10-3
d_call: TRBD1
j_call: TRBJ1-1
cdr3_aa: AISDGTGVVEAF

clone_size: .
v_call: TRBV7-3
d_call: .
j_call: TRBJ1-6
cdr3_aa: ASSSQQGSPLH

clone_size: .
v_call: TRBV9
d_call: .
j_call: TRBJ1-2
cdr3_aa: ASSVGGLANYGYT

clone_size: few
v_call: TRBV9
d_call: .
j_call: TRBJ1-2
cdr3_aa: ASSVGYQNYGYT

clone_size: .
v_call: TRBV5-1
d_call: TRBD2
j_call: TRBJ2-7
cdr3_aa: ASSLAGGSYEQY